A selection of T cell receptor beta chains follows, all from one sample in a study of blood T cells in healthy people across ages. TCRdb reanalysed the 5' RACE reads using MiXCR and keeps one entry per CDR3 protein. The sample contains some 1.5 million distinct CDR3 sequences, 28% of which appear only once. The sample was blood. The receptors derive from a woman aged 30 to 39 in good health. CDR3s include the opening cysteine and the closing phenylalanine or tryptophan. Fields, in order: D gene, V gene, J gene, clone size, CDR3 protein, CDR3 DNA. The D gene is left open where the match is weak. Some rows mark clone size as missing; the rest say once, few, many or name a class of expanded clone.

d_call: NA; v_call: TRBV11-2; j_call: TRBJ2-1; clone_size: NA; cdr3_aa: CASSEIAGGPNEQFF; cdr3_nt: TGTGCCAGCAGCGAAATAGCAGGGGGGCCGAATGAGCAGTTCTTC
d_call: TRBD2; v_call: TRBV18; j_call: TRBJ2-1; clone_size: NA; cdr3_aa: CASSPTSAMASYNEQFF; cdr3_nt: TGTGCCAGCTCACCTACTAGCGCTATGGCCTCCTACAATGAGCAGTTCTTC
d_call: NA; v_call: TRBV12-3/TRBV12-4; j_call: TRBJ2-1; clone_size: many; cdr3_aa: CASTLTEDNEQFF; cdr3_nt: TGTGCCAGCACGCTGACAGAGGACAATGAGCAGTTCTTC
d_call: NA; v_call: TRBV6-6; j_call: TRBJ2-1; clone_size: few; cdr3_aa: CASSYRTQSSYNEQFF; cdr3_nt: TGTGCCAGCAGTTACCGGACTCAGAGCTCCTACAATGAGCAGTTCTTC
d_call: TRBD2; v_call: TRBV20-1; j_call: TRBJ2-1; clone_size: many; cdr3_aa: CSAGPFGGAHNEQFF; cdr3_nt: TGCAGTGCTGGCCCCTTCGGGGGGGCCCACAATGAGCAGTTCTTC
d_call: NA; v_call: TRBV5-1; j_call: TRBJ1-2; clone_size: many; cdr3_aa: CASSLGQADGYTF; cdr3_nt: TGCGCCAGCAGCTTGGGTCAGGCAGATGGCTACACCTTC
d_call: TRBD2; v_call: TRBV6-2/TRBV6-3; j_call: TRBJ2-1; clone_size: few; cdr3_aa: CASTPSGRRNEQFF; cdr3_nt: TGTGCCAGCACCCCTAGCGGGAGGCGCAATGAGCAGTTCTTC
d_call: TRBD2; v_call: TRBV7-3; j_call: TRBJ2-3; clone_size: NA; cdr3_aa: CASSPRTSAADTQYF; cdr3_nt: TGTGCCAGCAGCCCGAGGACTAGCGCCGCAGATACGCAGTATTTT
d_call: TRBD2; v_call: TRBV6-5; j_call: TRBJ2-7; clone_size: few; cdr3_aa: CASSYRGGGASYEQYF; cdr3_nt: TGTGCCAGCAGTTACCGGGGCGGGGGGGCCTCCTACGAGCAGTACTTC
d_call: TRBD1; v_call: TRBV28; j_call: TRBJ2-7; clone_size: many; cdr3_aa: CASSLLGQGTYEQYF; cdr3_nt: TGTGCCAGCAGTTTATTGGGACAGGGAACCTACGAGCAGTACTTC
d_call: NA; v_call: TRBV3-1; j_call: TRBJ1-4; clone_size: NA; cdr3_aa: CASSITGMSGEKLFF; cdr3_nt: TGTGCCAGCAGCATAACGGGGATGAGCGGTGAAAAACTGTTTTTT
d_call: NA; v_call: TRBV6-5; j_call: TRBJ2-5; clone_size: NA; cdr3_aa: CASSDSTRGFSNEQYF; cdr3_nt: TGTGCCAGCAGCGACTCTACGCGCGGCTTCTCCAATGAGCAGTACTTC
d_call: NA; v_call: TRBV6-5; j_call: TRBJ2-1; clone_size: NA; cdr3_aa: CASSPSNGWEQFF; cdr3_nt: TGTGCCAGCAGTCCCTCTAATGGGTGGGAGCAGTTCTTC
d_call: NA; v_call: TRBV4-3; j_call: TRBJ2-7; clone_size: NA; cdr3_aa: CASSQELLRYEQYF; cdr3_nt: TGCGCCAGCAGCCAAGAACTCCTCAGATACGAGCAGTACTTC
d_call: NA; v_call: TRBV20-1; j_call: TRBJ1-2; clone_size: few; cdr3_aa: CSARIGDNYGYTF; cdr3_nt: TGCAGTGCTAGAATAGGGGACAACTATGGCTACACCTTC
d_call: TRBD2; v_call: TRBV15; j_call: TRBJ2-1; clone_size: few; cdr3_aa: CATSRALADNEQFF; cdr3_nt: TGTGCCACCAGCAGGGCGCTAGCGGACAATGAGCAGTTCTTC
d_call: NA; v_call: TRBV20-1; j_call: TRBJ2-1; clone_size: few; cdr3_aa: CSARPVFGASVSYNEQFF; cdr3_nt: TGCAGTGCTAGACCTGTTTTCGGGGCTAGCGTCTCCTACAATGAGCAGTTCTTC
d_call: NA; v_call: TRBV6-1; j_call: TRBJ2-1; clone_size: few; cdr3_aa: CASSVNPGLQNEQFF; cdr3_nt: TGTGCCAGCAGTGTCAACCCGGGTCTGCAAAATGAGCAGTTCTTC
d_call: NA; v_call: TRBV7-2; j_call: TRBJ2-3; clone_size: NA; cdr3_aa: CASSFLGRTGTQYF; cdr3_nt: TGTGCCAGCAGCTTCCTAGGGAGGACAGGTACGCAGTATTTT
d_call: TRBD1; v_call: TRBV29-1; j_call: TRBJ1-2; clone_size: NA; cdr3_aa: CSVVGQDSANYGYTF; cdr3_nt: TGCAGCGTTGTAGGACAGGACTCAGCTAACTATGGCTACACCTTC
d_call: NA; v_call: TRBV4-1; j_call: TRBJ1-1; clone_size: few; cdr3_aa: CASSQPVGTNEAFF; cdr3_nt: TGCGCCAGCAGCCAACCAGTAGGGACTAATGAAGCTTTCTTT
d_call: TRBD2; v_call: TRBV10-3; j_call: TRBJ2-1; clone_size: few; cdr3_aa: CAISDASGASYNEQFF; cdr3_nt: TGTGCCATCAGTGATGCTAGCGGGGCGTCCTACAATGAGCAGTTCTTC
d_call: NA; v_call: TRBV9; j_call: TRBJ2-7; clone_size: many; cdr3_aa: CATPLEQYF; cdr3_nt: TGTGCCACCCCTCTCGAGCAGTACTTC
d_call: TRBD2; v_call: TRBV25-1; j_call: TRBJ2-2; clone_size: NA; cdr3_aa: CASRVAGPNTGELFF; cdr3_nt: TGTGCCAGCCGGGTAGCGGGCCCGAACACCGGGGAGCTGTTTTTT
d_call: NA; v_call: TRBV3-1; j_call: TRBJ1-2; clone_size: NA; cdr3_aa: CASSRTDLNYGYTF; cdr3_nt: TGTGCCAGCAGTCGCACCGACCTAAACTATGGCTACACCTTC
d_call: NA; v_call: TRBV9; j_call: TRBJ1-2; clone_size: NA; cdr3_aa: CASSPRQTSLAYGYTF; cdr3_nt: TGTGCCAGCAGCCCCAGACAGACAAGCTTAGCCTATGGCTACACCTTC
d_call: NA; v_call: TRBV5-1; j_call: TRBJ2-2; clone_size: NA; cdr3_aa: CASSLVASQLTGELFF; cdr3_nt: TGCGCCAGCAGCTTGGTGGCCAGCCAACTAACCGGGGAGCTGTTTTTT
d_call: TRBD2; v_call: TRBV11-2; j_call: TRBJ2-1; clone_size: few; cdr3_aa: CASGEGKGLAEYNEQFF; cdr3_nt: TGTGCCAGCGGCGAAGGGAAGGGACTAGCGGAGTACAATGAGCAGTTCTTC
d_call: TRBD1; v_call: TRBV9; j_call: TRBJ2-5; clone_size: few; cdr3_aa: CASSPPGQGALETQYF; cdr3_nt: TGTGCCAGCAGCCCCCCGGGACAGGGGGCGTTAGAGACCCAGTACTTC
d_call: NA; v_call: TRBV20-1; j_call: TRBJ2-2; clone_size: NA; cdr3_aa: CSARPQANTGELFF; cdr3_nt: TGCAGTGCTAGACCCCAAGCGAACACCGGGGAGCTGTTTTTT
d_call: NA; v_call: TRBV7-2; j_call: TRBJ2-6; clone_size: NA; cdr3_aa: CASSLYHDAGANVLTF; cdr3_nt: TGTGCCAGCAGCTTGTATCATGATGCAGGGGCCAACGTCCTGACTTTC
d_call: NA; v_call: TRBV5-1; j_call: TRBJ2-1; clone_size: NA; cdr3_aa: CASSFKGSSVVLGNEQFF; cdr3_nt: TGCGCCAGCAGCTTTAAGGGGTCTAGCGTGGTTCTTGGTAATGAGCAGTTCTTC
d_call: NA; v_call: TRBV18; j_call: TRBJ2-5; clone_size: NA; cdr3_aa: CASSPPVQLETQYF; cdr3_nt: TGTGCCAGCTCACCGCCCGTACAGCTGGAGACCCAGTACTTC
d_call: NA; v_call: TRBV3-1; j_call: TRBJ1-2; clone_size: few; cdr3_aa: CASSQDRQGRGYTF; cdr3_nt: TGTGCCAGCAGCCAAGATCGGCAGGGAAGAGGCTACACCTTC
d_call: NA; v_call: TRBV3-1; j_call: TRBJ1-5; clone_size: few; cdr3_aa: CASSLGMGSSNQPQHF; cdr3_nt: TGTGCCAGCAGCCTAGGCATGGGGTCGAGCAATCAGCCCCAGCATTTT
d_call: TRBD1; v_call: TRBV5-1; j_call: TRBJ2-2; clone_size: many; cdr3_aa: CASSAGQGNTGELFF; cdr3_nt: TGCGCCAGCAGCGCCGGACAGGGTAACACCGGGGAGCTGTTTTTT
d_call: NA; v_call: TRBV29-1; j_call: TRBJ2-1; clone_size: many; cdr3_aa: CSVEGAIGKQFF; cdr3_nt: TGCAGCGTTGAAGGGGCTATCGGTAAGCAGTTCTTC
d_call: NA; v_call: TRBV29-1; j_call: TRBJ1-3; clone_size: NA; cdr3_aa: CSASESRGNTIYF; cdr3_nt: TGCAGCGCTTCAGAGTCGCGGGGAAACACCATATATTTT
d_call: TRBD2; v_call: TRBV6-5; j_call: TRBJ2-3; clone_size: few; cdr3_aa: CASSPGASGRDTQYF; cdr3_nt: TGTGCCAGCAGTCCCGGGGCTAGCGGGAGGGATACGCAGTATTTT
d_call: NA; v_call: TRBV12-3/TRBV12-4; j_call: TRBJ2-4; clone_size: NA; cdr3_aa: CASSLQGWDIQYF; cdr3_nt: TGTGCCAGCAGTTTACAGGGTTGGGACATTCAGTACTTC
d_call: TRBD2; v_call: TRBV4-3; j_call: TRBJ2-7; clone_size: NA; cdr3_aa: CASSQEAREDEQYF; cdr3_nt: TGCGCCAGCAGCCAAGAGGCGCGGGAGGACGAGCAGTACTTC
d_call: NA; v_call: TRBV6-2/TRBV6-3; j_call: TRBJ2-7; clone_size: NA; cdr3_aa: CASQRISSYEQYF; cdr3_nt: TGTGCCAGCCAAAGGATTAGCTCCTACGAGCAGTACTTC
d_call: NA; v_call: TRBV12-3/TRBV12-4; j_call: TRBJ2-1; clone_size: NA; cdr3_aa: CASSFGRQETQFF; cdr3_nt: TGTGCCAGCAGTTTTGGGCGTCAAGAGACCCAGTTCTTC
d_call: TRBD1; v_call: TRBV2; j_call: TRBJ1-2; clone_size: NA; cdr3_aa: CASTRDRGSAWGYTF; cdr3_nt: TGTGCCAGCACCCGGGACAGGGGATCCGCTTGGGGCTACACCTTC
d_call: NA; v_call: TRBV2; j_call: TRBJ1-6; clone_size: NA; cdr3_aa: CASMGDSYNSPLHF; cdr3_nt: TGTGCCAGCATGGGCGATAGCTATAATTCACCTCTCCACTTT
d_call: NA; v_call: TRBV5-1; j_call: TRBJ2-2; clone_size: NA; cdr3_aa: CASRLQGGVTGERFF; cdr3_nt: TGCGCCAGCAGACTACAGGGTGGTGTTACCGGGGAGCGGTTTTTT
d_call: NA; v_call: TRBV29-1; j_call: TRBJ2-3; clone_size: NA; cdr3_aa: CSVVAPLSTDTQYF; cdr3_nt: TGCAGCGTTGTAGCCCCCTTGAGCACAGATACGCAGTATTTT
d_call: TRBD2; v_call: TRBV12-3/TRBV12-4; j_call: TRBJ2-1; clone_size: few; cdr3_aa: CASSLNSGVYNEQFF; cdr3_nt: TGTGCCAGCAGTTTAAATAGCGGGGTCTACAATGAGCAGTTCTTC
d_call: NA; v_call: TRBV20-1; j_call: TRBJ2-1; clone_size: few; cdr3_aa: CSAKSSTSYNEQFF; cdr3_nt: TGCAGTGCTAAATCTAGTACATCCTACAATGAGCAGTTCTTC
d_call: NA; v_call: TRBV24-1; j_call: TRBJ1-2; clone_size: many; cdr3_aa: CATSDSDGPNYGYTF; cdr3_nt: TGTGCCACCAGTGACTCGGACGGACCTAACTATGGCTACACCTTC
d_call: NA; v_call: TRBV9; j_call: TRBJ1-2; clone_size: NA; cdr3_aa: CASSEGGGLGYGYTF; cdr3_nt: TGTGCCAGCAGCGAAGGGGGAGGGCTCGGCTATGGCTACACCTTC
d_call: NA; v_call: TRBV3-1; j_call: TRBJ2-2; clone_size: NA; cdr3_aa: CASSQRGDTGELFF; cdr3_nt: TGTGCCAGCAGCCAAAGGGGAGATACCGGGGAGCTGTTTTTT
d_call: NA; v_call: TRBV7-2; j_call: TRBJ2-5; clone_size: many; cdr3_aa: CASSLVQGLQETQYF; cdr3_nt: TGTGCCAGCAGCTTAGTTCAGGGGCTACAAGAGACCCAGTACTTC
d_call: NA; v_call: TRBV5-1; j_call: TRBJ2-1; clone_size: NA; cdr3_aa: CASSLVATGRTSEQFF; cdr3_nt: TGCGCCAGCAGCTTGGTAGCGACCGGCCGGACGAGTGAGCAGTTCTTC
d_call: TRBD2; v_call: TRBV2; j_call: TRBJ2-5; clone_size: many; cdr3_aa: CASTLGGLPQETQYF; cdr3_nt: TGTGCCAGCACCCTGGGGGGACTACCGCAAGAGACCCAGTACTTC
d_call: TRBD2; v_call: TRBV24-1; j_call: TRBJ2-3; clone_size: NA; cdr3_aa: CATSDPSGGARDTQYF; cdr3_nt: TGTGCCACCAGTGACCCTAGCGGGGGGGCTCGAGATACGCAGTATTTT